This entry concerns a single T cell receptor (beta chain). Antigen specificity is unknown. MiXCR was run by TCRdb on the reads, yielding one entry per CDR3 protein. The sample holds about 900,000 distinct CDR3 sequences, 31% seen once. This sample was included in a study of T cell repertoires in cytomegalovirus infection. This clonotype was sampled from a human donor in good health (CMV status not recorded). Some clones in this sample may be carry-over from other donors' samples. The source was cultured CD8+ T cells from PBMCs, collected from culture after CMV antigen stimulation.

CDR3: CASSIASGYEQYV. CDR3 DNA: TGTGCCAGTAGTATAGCTAGCGGCTACGAGCAGTACGTC. V usage is TRBV19 and J usage is TRBJ2-7; 7 nucleotides align to TRBD2. The V and J ends lost 1 base and 3 bases, in that order; junction bases with no gene match: 0. Germline V gene sequence: CDR1 LNHDA, CDR2 SQIVND (reference sequence). The length of the CDR3 is 13 residues.